These T cell receptor beta chains were read from a single sample in a study of cytomegalovirus exposure and HLA in healthy donors. Assay used: immunoSEQ multiplex PCR; TCRdb lists only in-frame clones, some missing. Altogether about 240,000 clones are present, around 88% being singletons, with the ten largest covering over 0.95%. Sequences were obtained from PBMCs. All receptors come from a woman aged 25 to 39 in good health and CMV-seropositive. Both conserved end residues are part of each CDR3. A D gene is named only where the DNA matches it firmly. Clone size is not always given. Where it is, it says once, few, many or a class for expanded clones.

J gene: TRBJ1-1; V gene: TRBV28; clone size: .; D gene: .; CDR3 DNA: TGTGCCAGCAGAGTTACGACACTGAACACTGAAGCTTTCTTT; CDR3 protein: CASRVTTLNTEAFF
J gene: TRBJ2-7; V gene: TRBV7-6; clone size: .; D gene: TRBD1; CDR3 DNA: TGTGCCAGCAGCCGGACAGGGTTGGGATCCTACGAGCAGTACTTC; CDR3 protein: CASSRTGLGSYEQYF
J gene: TRBJ2-7; V gene: TRBV6-5; clone size: .; D gene: TRBD2; CDR3 DNA: TGTGCCAGCCGGACGGGGGGTTTCGAGCAGTACTTC; CDR3 protein: CASRTGGFEQYF
J gene: TRBJ2-7; V gene: TRBV5-1; clone size: few; D gene: .; CDR3 DNA: TGCGCCAGCAGCCATGACACTTACTCCAACTACGAGCAGTACTTC; CDR3 protein: CASSHDTYSNYEQYF
J gene: TRBJ2-7; V gene: TRBV9; clone size: .; D gene: TRBD1; CDR3 DNA: TGTGCCAGCAGCCTGGGACAGGGTTCCTACGAGCAGTACTTC; CDR3 protein: CASSLGQGSYEQYF
J gene: TRBJ2-1; V gene: TRBV9; clone size: .; D gene: TRBD1; CDR3 DNA: TGTGCCAGCAGCCCCGGGACAGGGAATCCTAGCTCCTACAATGAGCAGTTCTTC; CDR3 protein: CASSPGTGNPSSYNEQFF
J gene: TRBJ2-5; V gene: TRBV2; clone size: .; D gene: .; CDR3 DNA: TGTGCCAGCAGTGACGTCGAGACCCAGTACTTC; CDR3 protein: CASSDVETQYF
J gene: TRBJ2-5; V gene: TRBV27; clone size: .; D gene: TRBD2; CDR3 DNA: TGTGCCAGCAGTTTATTTTACCCTAGCGGGAGTGGGGAGACCCAGTACTTC; CDR3 protein: CASSLFYPSGSGETQYF
J gene: TRBJ1-1; V gene: TRBV5-1; clone size: .; D gene: TRBD1; CDR3 DNA: TGCGCCAGCAGCTTGGTAGGACAGGGTAACACTGAAGCTTTCTTT; CDR3 protein: CASSLVGQGNTEAFF
J gene: TRBJ2-1; V gene: TRBV28; clone size: .; D gene: .; CDR3 DNA: TGTGCCAGCAGTTTATTTGGGGGGTACAATGAGCAGTTCTTC; CDR3 protein: CASSLFGGYNEQFF
J gene: TRBJ2-7; V gene: TRBV2; clone size: .; D gene: .; CDR3 DNA: TGTGCCAGCATCGGACTCCCCTCCTACGAGCAGTACTTC; CDR3 protein: CASIGLPSYEQYF
J gene: TRBJ2-7; V gene: TRBV11-2; clone size: .; D gene: TRBD2; CDR3 DNA: TGTGCCAGCAGCTTCCAGCGGGACTACGAGCAGTACTTC; CDR3 protein: CASSFQRDYEQYF
J gene: TRBJ2-1; V gene: TRBV4-1; clone size: .; D gene: TRBD2; CDR3 DNA: TGCGCCAGCAGCCAAGACCTCCTTATTGAGCGGGAGGGATACAATGAGCAGTTCTTC; CDR3 protein: CASSQDLLIEREGYNEQFF
J gene: TRBJ2-3; V gene: TRBV7-9; clone size: few; D gene: TRBD1; CDR3 DNA: TGTGCCAGCAGCCGTCCGGGACAGGGAGCAGATACGCAGTATTTT; CDR3 protein: CASSRPGQGADTQYF
J gene: TRBJ2-7; V gene: TRBV19; clone size: .; D gene: TRBD1; CDR3 DNA: TGTGCCAGTAGTTTGGGACAGGAATACGAGCAGTACTTC; CDR3 protein: CASSLGQEYEQYF
J gene: TRBJ2-1; V gene: TRBV2; clone size: .; D gene: TRBD2; CDR3 DNA: TGTGCCAGTATCCCTCAGCGGGAGGGCCTCAATGAGCAGTTCTTC; CDR3 protein: CASIPQREGLNEQFF
J gene: TRBJ1-5; V gene: TRBV10-1; clone size: once; D gene: .; CDR3 DNA: TGCGCCAGCAGTGGCGGGGGGGGTCAGCCCCAGCATTTT; CDR3 protein: CASSGGGGQPQHF
J gene: TRBJ2-7; V gene: TRBV18; clone size: .; D gene: TRBD2; CDR3 DNA: TGTGCCAGCTCACCCACATCCTTACTAGCGGGAGACCCTCGAGGGCAGTACTTC; CDR3 protein: CASSPTSLLAGDPRGQYF
J gene: TRBJ2-5; V gene: TRBV27; clone size: .; D gene: .; CDR3 DNA: TGTGCCAGCAGTCTCCGGGACTACCAAGAGACCCAGTACTTC; CDR3 protein: CASSLRDYQETQYF
J gene: TRBJ1-2; V gene: TRBV6-7; clone size: .; D gene: .; CDR3 DNA: TGTGCCAGTGAGGATACACAGGGAACTGGCTACACCTTC; CDR3 protein: CASEDTQGTGYTF
J gene: TRBJ2-2; V gene: TRBV2; clone size: .; D gene: .; CDR3 DNA: TGTGCCAGCAGCCAGGACTCCAGGGAGCTGTTTTTT; CDR3 protein: CASSQDSRELFF
J gene: TRBJ1-4; V gene: TRBV7-2; clone size: .; D gene: TRBD1; CDR3 DNA: TGTGCCAGCAGCCCGGGACAGGGGTATGAAAAACTGTTTTTT; CDR3 protein: CASSPGQGYEKLFF
J gene: TRBJ2-7; V gene: TRBV7-2; clone size: once; D gene: .; CDR3 DNA: TGTGCCAGCAGTACCCAGGGCGCCTCCTACGAGCAGTACTTC; CDR3 protein: CASSTQGASYEQYF
J gene: TRBJ2-3; V gene: TRBV27; clone size: .; D gene: .; CDR3 DNA: TGTGCCAGCAGTCCCCCCTCCTTGTATACGCAGTATTTT; CDR3 protein: CASSPPSLYTQYF
J gene: TRBJ2-3; V gene: TRBV5-1; clone size: .; D gene: TRBD1; CDR3 DNA: TGCGCCAGCAGCTTTCGGGACAGTGTCACAGATACGCAGTATTTT; CDR3 protein: CASSFRDSVTDTQYF
J gene: TRBJ2-3; V gene: TRBV5-3; clone size: .; D gene: .; CDR3 DNA: TGTGCCAGAAGCCGCAGGGGAAGTGGGAGTGGTGGAGATACGCAGTATTTT; CDR3 protein: CARSRRGSGSGGDTQYF
J gene: TRBJ2-1; V gene: TRBV20-1; clone size: few; D gene: .; CDR3 DNA: TGCAGTGCTACTAGGAACAATGAGCAGTTCTTC; CDR3 protein: CSATRNNEQFF
J gene: TRBJ2-2; V gene: TRBV5-1; clone size: .; D gene: .; CDR3 DNA: TGCGCCAGCATTGGGACACCGAACACCGGGGAGCTGTTTTTT; CDR3 protein: CASIGTPNTGELFF
J gene: TRBJ2-2; V gene: TRBV2; clone size: .; D gene: .; CDR3 DNA: TGTGCCAGCAGTGAAGCGCTTCGGGGGACCGGGGAGCTGTTTTTT; CDR3 protein: CASSEALRGTGELFF
J gene: TRBJ1-1; V gene: TRBV29-1; clone size: .; D gene: .; CDR3 DNA: TGCAGCGGGAGAGAAATGAACACTGAAGCTTTCTTT; CDR3 protein: CSGREMNTEAFF
J gene: TRBJ1-4; V gene: TRBV6-5; clone size: .; D gene: .; CDR3 DNA: TGTGCCAGCAGTTACCGCGGCGGTCCTAATGAAAAACTGTTTTTT; CDR3 protein: CASSYRGGPNEKLFF
J gene: TRBJ2-3; V gene: TRBV4-2; clone size: .; D gene: TRBD2; CDR3 DNA: TGTGCCAGCAGCTCAAAGCGGGGGCCCGATACGCAGTATTTT; CDR3 protein: CASSSKRGPDTQYF
J gene: TRBJ2-7; V gene: TRBV15; clone size: .; D gene: TRBD1; CDR3 DNA: TGTGCCACCAGGTCACAGGGGGTCTACGAGCAGTACTTC; CDR3 protein: CATRSQGVYEQYF
J gene: TRBJ1-2; V gene: TRBV14; clone size: many; D gene: TRBD1; CDR3 DNA: TGTGCCAGCAGCCAAGCTGGCACAGGGGTCGGCTACACCTTC; CDR3 protein: CASSQAGTGVGYTF
J gene: TRBJ1-5; V gene: TRBV27; clone size: few; D gene: .; CDR3 DNA: TGTGCCAGCAGTTTATTCGGGGTCGGGCAGCCCCAGCATTTT; CDR3 protein: CASSLFGVGQPQHF
J gene: TRBJ1-2; V gene: TRBV19; clone size: .; D gene: .; CDR3 DNA: TGTGCCAGTAGTATAGGGGGAGGTGACTATGGCTACACCTTC; CDR3 protein: CASSIGGGDYGYTF
J gene: TRBJ2-7; V gene: TRBV6-5; clone size: .; D gene: TRBD2; CDR3 DNA: TGTGCCAGCAGCCACCAACTAGCGGGAATCCACGAGCAGTACTTC; CDR3 protein: CASSHQLAGIHEQYF
J gene: TRBJ2-7; V gene: TRBV4-2; clone size: once; D gene: .; CDR3 DNA: TGTGCCAGCAGCGGAACGACTAGCTCCTACGAGCAGTACTTC; CDR3 protein: CASSGTTSSYEQYF
J gene: TRBJ2-7; V gene: TRBV2; clone size: .; D gene: .; CDR3 DNA: TGTGCCACCAAGTCTATAATTATCTCCTACGAGCAGTACTTC; CDR3 protein: CATKSIIISYEQYF
J gene: TRBJ2-7; V gene: TRBV28; clone size: .; D gene: TRBD1; CDR3 DNA: TGTGCCAGCAGTTCAAGACAGGGATCCTACGAGCAGTACTTC; CDR3 protein: CASSSRQGSYEQYF